This T cell receptor beta chain was sequenced in a study of blood T cells in healthy people across ages. The CDR3 runs to 17 residues. Unmatched junction bases numbered 15, after V lost 0 bases and J lost 8 bases. Per germline, CDR1 SGHDT and CDR2 YYEEEE. A second PCR of roughly 6 to 12 cycles used a sample-barcoded 5' primer and a J-beta primer mix. Each cDNA molecule received a tag from a template-switch adaptor that had 12 random nucleotides. Per-sample output comprised a minimum of 3 million paired-end reads containing CDR3. TCRdb ran MiXCR on the 5' RACE reads and lists one entry per CDR3 protein. The table lists under 800,000 distinct CDR3 sequences, 20% to 25% of them singletons.

The rearrangement uses TRBV5-6 and TRBJ1-2; TRBD1 aligns across 8 bases. This TCR was recovered from a man aged 65 to 85 in good health. Sequencing was done on a sample of blood. The CDR3 spells CASSLVLQGAFNWGYTF. CDR3 sequence (DNA): TGTGCCAGCAGCTTGGTTCTGCAGGGGGCATTTAATTGGGGCTACACCTTC.